This TCR beta chain was documented in a study of blood T cell repertoires in COVID-19. Study overall: From T cells, B-cell-depleted T cells, or PBMCs came the material, which was cDNA or gDNA.

In the original workflow: Quantification of nucleated cells was approximated via reference gene primer amplification. This table comes from immunoSEQ multiplex PCR, and its TCRdb copy is limited to in-frame clones, with some not included. V, J and clone size derive from that table, while D and trimming were established from the DNA sequence. The table records roughly 68,000 clones, around 74% of them present only once. This CDR3 is 17 amino acids long. The V gene end was trimmed by 0 bases and the J gene end by 3 bases; junction bases not matched to a gene: 6. Enrollment of patients from Seattle took place during active infection, with longitudinal follow-up.

Sequencing was done on a sample of peripheral blood. The clonotype originates from a man aged 60 to 75 with COVID-19, enrolled during active disease. The chain is built from TRBV23-1 and TRBJ2-2, with TRBD1 matching 8 bases. Being an ORF, TRBV23-1 has a function that is uncertain. The CDR3 nucleotides read TGCGCCAGCAGTCAATCTATTTCACAGGGGGACACCGGGGAGCTGTTTTTT. It encodes CASSQSISQGDTGELFF.